Listed below are T cell receptor beta chains from one sample, sequenced in a study of shared clonotypes between healthy human individuals. Generated by immunoSEQ multiplex PCR, the TCRdb table keeps only in-frame clones and is missing some. Found here are hundreds of thousands of clones, about nine tenths of them singletons; the top ten hold around 16%. Sequencing was performed on memory CD8+ T cells sorted from blood. Every receptor here comes from a man between 18 and 29 years old in good health. Each CDR3 is given with its conserved first and last residue. Fields, in order: V gene, clone size, J gene, D gene, CDR3 protein, CDR3 DNA. D genes are given only for firm matches. A row's size may be missing; if present it is once, few, many or a size class.

TRBV4-3	few	TRBJ2-1	TRBD2	CASSQGTSGYNEQFF	TGCGCCAGCAGCCAAGGGACTAGCGGTTACAATGAGCAGTTCTTC
TRBV9	once	TRBJ2-5	NA	CASSVVWDGTQYF	TGTGCCAGCAGCGTAGTTTGGGATGGGACCCAGTACTTC
TRBV7-8	NA	TRBJ1-2	NA	CASSFPGHVGYTF	TGTGCCAGCAGCTTCCCAGGCCATGTAGGCTACACCTTC
TRBV10-3	NA	TRBJ2-7	NA	CAISQGRTSSYEQYF	TGTGCCATCAGTCAGGGCAGGACAAGCTCCTACGAGCAGTACTTC
TRBV4-3	few	TRBJ1-2	NA	CASSPGTGVYYGYTF	TGCGCCAGCAGCCCCGGGACGGGGGTTTACTATGGCTACACCTTC
TRBV4-2	once	TRBJ1-4	TRBD1	CASSQDWTGANEKLFF	TGTGCCAGCAGCCAAGATTGGACAGGGGCTAATGAAAAACTGTTTTTT
TRBV11-2	NA	TRBJ2-7	TRBD1	CASSLGQGAPYEQYF	TGTGCCAGCAGCTTAGGACAGGGGGCTCCCTACGAGCAGTACTTC
TRBV7-6	NA	TRBJ1-2	NA	CASSPASGWDYGYTF	TGTGCCAGCAGCCCAGCGTCAGGGTGGGACTATGGCTACACCTTC
TRBV2	NA	TRBJ2-7	TRBD2	CASSDVASGTSSYSYEQYF	TGTGCCAGCAGTGACGTGGCTAGCGGGACCTCTTCCTACTCCTACGAGCAGTACTTC
TRBV4-3	few	TRBJ2-4	NA	CASSPQTALAKNIQYF	TGCGCCAGCAGCCCCCAGACGGCACTAGCCAAAAACATTCAGTACTTC
TRBV4-1	many	TRBJ2-7	NA	CASSTHTSSYEQYF	TGCGCCAGCAGCACCCACACCAGCTCCTACGAGCAGTACTTC
TRBV5-4	NA	TRBJ2-1	TRBD2	CASSLGGAGLAADEQFF	TGTGCCAGCAGCTTGGGCGGAGCGGGACTGGCAGCAGATGAGCAGTTCTTC
TRBV7-9	NA	TRBJ1-1	TRBD1	CASSLGQGARTEAFF	TGTGCCAGCAGCTTGGGGCAGGGGGCGAGAACTGAAGCTTTCTTT